The 14 T cell receptor beta chains below come from one sample, sequenced in a study of T cell changes during pregnancy in multiple sclerosis (dated by TCRdb to the late 2010s). Library method: the immunoSEQ multiplex PCR assay. In TCRdb, the immuneACCESS table is reduced to in-frame sequences with V and J assigned. These tables do not hold every clone; where another copy was compared, an unresolved V gene accounts for under half, and the others remain unexplained. The sample records 40,000 to 55,000 clones, around 93% of which are singletons. The ten largest clones add up to around 2.6% of the sample. The sample here was CD8+ T cells from peripheral blood mononuclear cells, taken in the second trimester of pregnancy. These receptors all stem from a female donor with multiple sclerosis, enrolled in a pregnancy study.

This chain uses TRBV5-8 with TRBJ1-2; no reliable D call. Per the germline V gene, CDR1 is SGHTS and CDR2 is YDEGEE. V gave up 8 bases and J gave up 2 bases, with 25 bases separating them. The CDR3 totals 17 residues. The CDR3 sequence: CASADPSLRLPNYGYTF. CDR3 coding DNA: TGTGCCAGTGCCGACCCGAGTCTCCGACTACCCAACTATGGCTACACCTTC. The complete variable domain, with remaining parts taken from reference TRBV5-8 and TRBJ1-2, reads EAGVTQSPTHLIKTRGQQATLRCSPISGHTSVYWYQQALGLGLQFLLWYDEGEERNRGNFPPRFSGRQFPNYSSELNVNALELEDSALYLCASADPSLRLPNYGYTFGSGTRLTVV.

The gene calls are TRBV2 and TRBJ2-7; D unclear. Trimming left V 0 bases short and J 9 bases short, with 15 bases between. The CDR3 spans 14 residues. Germline CDR1 is SNHLY and CDR2 is FYNNEI. The CDR3 loop reads CASSEAVGSEWQYF. The CDR3, as DNA: TGTGCCAGCAGTGAAGCGGTGGGCTCGGAATGGCAGTACTTC.

This sequence joins TRBV5-4 and TRBJ2-5, with D uncertain. V was clipped by 2 bases and J by 1 base, with 6 bases between them. Germline CDR1 SGHNT, CDR2 YYREEE (reference sequence). CDR3 length equals 13 residues. CDR3 sequence reads: CASSFGSQETQYF. CDR3 sequence (DNA): TGTGCCAGCAGCTTCGGTAGCCAAGAGACCCAGTACTTC.

The chain has TRBV9 and TRBJ2-3; 8 positions agree with TRBD2. CDR3 size: 15 residues. Germline loops: CDR1 SGDLS, CDR2 YYNGEE. With V trimmed by 7 bases and J by 4 bases, 11 bases remained unmatched. In DNA, the CDR3 is TGTGCCAGCGGGGTTCAAGTCGGGGGGGCAGATACGCAGTATTTT. Translating it yields CASGVQVGGADTQYF.

The CDR3 nucleotides read TGCAGCGTCCCACGGTCGACCGGGGAGCTGTTTTTT. This gives the protein CSVPRSTGELFF. The V gene is TRBV29-1, the J gene TRBJ2-2; D ambiguous. Trimming stripped 6 bases from V and 5 bases from J, with 10 bases between. CDR3 length: 12 residues. In germline, CDR1 is SQVTM, CDR2 ANQGSEA.

The chain employs TRBV5-4 and TRBJ2-7; 8 bases line up with TRBD2. The CDR3 sequence is 13 residues long. Losses at the gene ends were 2 bases for V and 5 bases for J; bases not matched to a gene: 3. From germline, CDR1 is SGHNT and CDR2 YYREEE (reference sequence). In DNA form, the CDR3 reads TGTGCCAGCAGCTTCGGGACTAGTAACGAGCAGTACTTC. It yields the protein CASSFGTSNEQYF.

The rearrangement uses TRBV4-2 and TRBJ1-2, with a tentative D call TRBD1 (6 bases). V was pared by 0 bases and J by 2 bases, with 16 bases between. Germline V gene lookup returns CDR1 LGHNA and CDR2 YNFKEQ. The CDR3 has 17 amino acids. The CDR3 loop is CASSQETAQGTNYGYTF. The CDR3 coding sequence is TGTGCCAGCAGCCAAGAGACCGCCCAGGGGACCAACTATGGCTACACCTTC.

The chain combines TRBV13 with TRBJ2-7; a weak D match, TRBD2 (5 bases). The CDR3 runs to 14 residues. V lost 0 bases and J 4 bases, leaving 10 bases between the germline ends. Germline V gene data show CDR1 as PRHDT and CDR2 as FYEKMQ (reference sequence). The CDR3 DNA follows: TGTGCCAGCAGCTTAGGATCGGGGTTATACGAGCAGTACTTC. It codes for CASSLGSGLYEQYF.

As for this clone: Its ends do not fully match the called genes, so a read error is possible. The chain uses TRBV18 and TRBJ2-5, with TRBD2 as a possible D gene (6 bases). The CDR3 sequence is 12 residues long. Germline CDR1 and CDR2: KGHSH and LQKENI. CDR3 sequence reads: CASSGGEDTQYF. CDR3 nucleotides: TGTGCCAGCTCTGGAGGGGAAGACACCCAGTACTTC.

The chain recombines TRBV6-4 with TRBJ2-7, with 9 bases that match TRBD1. Trimming removed 10 bases from V and 7 bases from J; junction bases left unmatched: 17. The CDR3 consists of 15 residues. The germline V gene encodes CDR1 MRHNA and CDR2 SNTAGT. CDR3: CATLTGGVISREQYF. The CDR3, as DNA: TGTGCCACCCTTACAGGGGGCGTTATATCGAGGGAGCAGTACTTC.

V is TRBV7-2 and J is TRBJ1-2, with 10 positions matching TRBD1. Per the germline V gene, CDR1 is SGHTA and CDR2 is FQGNSA. V gave up 2 bases and J gave up 3 bases; unmatched junction bases: 3. The CDR3 extends over 15 amino acids. The CDR3 here is CASSLRQGADYGYTF. The CDR3 nucleotides read TGTGCCAGCAGCTTAAGACAGGGGGCTGACTATGGCTACACCTTC. The full variable domain, rest sourced from reference TRBV7-2 and TRBJ1-2, is GAGVSQSPSNKVTEKGKDVELRCDPISGHTALYWYRQSLGQGLEFLIYFQGNSAPDKSGLPSDRFSAERTGGSVSTLTIQRTQQEDSAVYLCASSLRQGADYGYTFGSGTRLTVV.

The chain combines TRBV11-2 with TRBJ2-1, with 8 bases matching TRBD2. Germline V CDR1 and CDR2: SGHAT, FQNNGV. The length of the CDR3 is 17 residues. The V gene end was trimmed by 1 base and the J gene end by 2 bases; junction bases not matched to a gene: 7. Here the CDR3 reads CASSLGLGGGTYNEQFF. As DNA, the CDR3 is TGTGCCAGCAGCTTAGGCCTTGGCGGGGGGACCTACAATGAGCAGTTCTTC.

The chain uses TRBV7-3 and TRBJ2-7; TRBD1 aligns across 9 bases. J lost 3 bases, V lost 5 bases, and 8 bases had no gene match. The germline V gene has CDR1 SGHTA and CDR2 FQGTGA. The CDR3 loop spans 15 amino acids. This chain's CDR3 is CASSLEDRGNYEQYF. The CDR3 DNA reads as TGTGCCAGCAGCCTAGAGGACAGGGGCAACTACGAGCAGTACTTC.

The chain uses TRBV7-9 and TRBJ1-4; D is undetermined. The CDR3 sequence is 15 residues long. The germline V and J ends were trimmed by 4 bases and 6 bases, with 15 bases remaining between them. CDR1 is SEHNR, CDR2 FQNEAQ, per germline (reference sequence). This CDR3 is CASSSPRQVHEKLFF. DNA for the CDR3: TGTGCCAGCAGCTCGCCCAGGCAGGTGCATGAAAAACTGTTTTTT.